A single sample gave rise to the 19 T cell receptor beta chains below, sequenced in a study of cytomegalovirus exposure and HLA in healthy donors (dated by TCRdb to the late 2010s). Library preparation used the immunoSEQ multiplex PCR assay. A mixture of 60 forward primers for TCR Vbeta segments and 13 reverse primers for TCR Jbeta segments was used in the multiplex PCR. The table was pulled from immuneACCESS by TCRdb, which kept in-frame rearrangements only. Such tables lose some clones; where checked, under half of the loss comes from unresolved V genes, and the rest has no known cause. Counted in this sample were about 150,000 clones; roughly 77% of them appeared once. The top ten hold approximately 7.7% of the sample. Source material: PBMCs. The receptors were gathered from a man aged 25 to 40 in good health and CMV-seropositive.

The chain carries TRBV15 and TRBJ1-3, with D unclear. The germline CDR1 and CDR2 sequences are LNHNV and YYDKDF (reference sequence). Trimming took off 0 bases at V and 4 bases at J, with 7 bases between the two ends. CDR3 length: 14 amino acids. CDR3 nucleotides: TGTGCCACCAGCAGAGATCGAGGGGGAAACACCATATATTTT. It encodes CATSRDRGGNTIYF.

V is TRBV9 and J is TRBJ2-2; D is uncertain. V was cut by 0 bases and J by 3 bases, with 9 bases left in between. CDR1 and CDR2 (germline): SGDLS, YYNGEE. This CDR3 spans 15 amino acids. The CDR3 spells CASSVDSRYTGELFF. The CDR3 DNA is TGTGCCAGCAGCGTAGACAGCAGGTACACCGGGGAGCTGTTTTTT.

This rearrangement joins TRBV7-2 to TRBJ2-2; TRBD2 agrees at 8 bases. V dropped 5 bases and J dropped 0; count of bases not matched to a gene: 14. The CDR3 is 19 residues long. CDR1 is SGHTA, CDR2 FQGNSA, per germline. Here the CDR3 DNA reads TGTGCCAGCAGCCACATTGGGCGGGGGGACCCGACGAACACCGGGGAGCTGTTTTTT. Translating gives CASSHIGRGDPTNTGELFF.

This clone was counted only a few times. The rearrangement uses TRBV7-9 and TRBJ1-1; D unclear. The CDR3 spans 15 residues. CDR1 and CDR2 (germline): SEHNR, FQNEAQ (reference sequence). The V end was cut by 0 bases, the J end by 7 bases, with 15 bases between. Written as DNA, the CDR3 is TGTGCCAGCAGCTTAGCGGTCGGGAAACGAGGTGAAGCTTTCTTT. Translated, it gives CASSLAVGKRGEAFF.

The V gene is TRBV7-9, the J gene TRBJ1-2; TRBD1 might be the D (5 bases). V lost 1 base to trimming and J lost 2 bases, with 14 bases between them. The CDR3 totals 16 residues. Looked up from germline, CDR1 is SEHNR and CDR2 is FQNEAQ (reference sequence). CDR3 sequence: CASSLGGSGSNYGYTF. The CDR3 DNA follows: TGTGCCAGCAGCTTAGGGGGCAGTGGTTCCAACTATGGCTACACCTTC.

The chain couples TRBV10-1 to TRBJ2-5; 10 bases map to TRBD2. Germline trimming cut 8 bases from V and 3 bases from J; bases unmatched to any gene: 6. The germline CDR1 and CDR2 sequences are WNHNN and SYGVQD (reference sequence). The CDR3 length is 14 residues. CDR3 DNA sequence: TGCGCCAGCCCGGGGCTAGCGGGGGAAGAGACCCAGTACTTC. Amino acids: CASPGLAGEETQYF.

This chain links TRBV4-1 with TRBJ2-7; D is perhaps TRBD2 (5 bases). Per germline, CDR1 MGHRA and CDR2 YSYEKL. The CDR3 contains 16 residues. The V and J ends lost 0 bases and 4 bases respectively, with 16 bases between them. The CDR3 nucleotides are TGCGCCAGCAGCCAAGATAGTGTCCTCACGGGGTACGAGCAGTACTTC. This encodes CASSQDSVLTGYEQYF.

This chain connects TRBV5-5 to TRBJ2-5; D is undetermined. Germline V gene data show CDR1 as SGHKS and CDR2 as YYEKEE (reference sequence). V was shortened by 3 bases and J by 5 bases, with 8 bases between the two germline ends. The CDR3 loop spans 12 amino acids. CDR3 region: CASSSFGETQYF. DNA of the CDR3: TGTGCCAGCAGCTCCTTCGGGGAGACCCAGTACTTC.

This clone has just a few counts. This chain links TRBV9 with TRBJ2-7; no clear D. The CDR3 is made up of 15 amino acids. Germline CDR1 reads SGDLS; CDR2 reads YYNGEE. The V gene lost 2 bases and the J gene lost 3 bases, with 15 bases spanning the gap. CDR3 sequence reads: CASSVGALVDYEQYF. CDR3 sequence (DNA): TGTGCCAGCAGCGTCGGAGCCCTAGTTGACTACGAGCAGTACTTC.

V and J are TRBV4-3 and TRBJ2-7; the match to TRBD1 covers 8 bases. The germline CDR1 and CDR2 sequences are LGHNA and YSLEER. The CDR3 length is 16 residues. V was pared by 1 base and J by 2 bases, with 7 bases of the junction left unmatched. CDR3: CASSQGSGTGTYEQYF. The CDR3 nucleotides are TGCGCCAGCAGCCAAGGGTCGGGGACAGGAACCTACGAGCAGTACTTC.

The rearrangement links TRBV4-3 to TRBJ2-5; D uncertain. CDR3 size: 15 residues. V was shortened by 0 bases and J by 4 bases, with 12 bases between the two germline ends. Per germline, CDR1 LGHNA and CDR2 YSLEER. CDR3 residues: CASSQDGMRSETQYF. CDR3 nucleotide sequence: TGCGCCAGCAGCCAAGATGGTATGAGGTCAGAGACCCAGTACTTC.

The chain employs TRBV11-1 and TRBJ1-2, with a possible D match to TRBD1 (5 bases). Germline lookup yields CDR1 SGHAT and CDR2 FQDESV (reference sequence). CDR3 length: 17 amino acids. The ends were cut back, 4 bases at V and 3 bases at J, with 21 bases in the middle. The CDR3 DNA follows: TGTGCCAGCAGCTCTACCCACTTGGGGCACCCGGACTATGGCTACACCTTC. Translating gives CASSSTHLGHPDYGYTF.

In DNA, the CDR3 is TGTGCCAGCGGGGGACAGTCCGTGACCGGGGAGCTGTTTTTT. Protein sequence: CASGGQSVTGELFF. This chain uses TRBV2 with TRBJ2-2; TRBD1 matches at 7 bases. CDR3 length equals 14 residues. Trimming cost V 8 bases and J 5 bases; bases outside gene matches: 8. Germline assignment: CDR1 SNHLY and CDR2 FYNNEI. The entire variable domain, with the rest obtained from reference TRBV2 and TRBJ2-2, is as follows: EPEVTQTPSHQVTQMGQEVILRCVPISNHLYFYWYRQILGQKVEFLVSFYNNEISEKSEIFDDQFSVERPDGSNFTLKIRSTKLEDSAMYFCASGGQSVTGELFFGEGSRLTVL.

The CDR3 DNA sequence: TGTGCCAGCAGCCTTCGCGGGCTAGCGGGAGGTGAGCAGTACTTC. It translates to CASSLRGLAGGEQYF. The chain recombines TRBV9 with TRBJ2-7, with TRBD2 matching 11 bases. Germline V gene sequence: CDR1 SGDLS, CDR2 YYNGEE. The CDR3 is 15 amino acids. J gave up 7 bases and V 4 bases, and 10 bases lay outside the gene matches.

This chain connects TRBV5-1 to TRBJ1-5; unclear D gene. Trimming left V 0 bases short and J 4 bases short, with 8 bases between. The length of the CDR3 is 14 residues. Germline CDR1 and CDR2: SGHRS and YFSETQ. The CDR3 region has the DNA TGCGCCAGCAGCTTGGATTCGGGAAATCAGCCCCAGCATTTT. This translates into CASSLDSGNQPQHF.

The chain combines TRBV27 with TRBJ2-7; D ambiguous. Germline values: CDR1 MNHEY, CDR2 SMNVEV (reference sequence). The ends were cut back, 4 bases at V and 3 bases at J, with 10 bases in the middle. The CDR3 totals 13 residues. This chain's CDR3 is CASSYLSNYEQYF. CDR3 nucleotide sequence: TGTGCCAGCAGTTACTTAAGTAACTACGAGCAGTACTTC.

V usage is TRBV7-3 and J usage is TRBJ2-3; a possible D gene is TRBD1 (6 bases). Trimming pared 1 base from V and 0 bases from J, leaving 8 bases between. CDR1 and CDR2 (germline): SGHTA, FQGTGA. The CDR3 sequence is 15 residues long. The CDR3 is CASSLIGTSTDTQYF. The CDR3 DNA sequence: TGTGCCAGCAGCTTAATCGGGACAAGCACAGATACGCAGTATTTT.

The CDR3 DNA sequence: TGCGCCAGCAGCCAAGACATGAAGGGGGACAGGGGCACTGAAGCTTTCTTT. Translating gives CASSQDMKGDRGTEAFF. The chain employs TRBV4-3 and TRBJ1-1; 10 bases map to TRBD1. This CDR3 is 17 amino acids long. After removal of 0 bases from V and 4 bases from J, the junction contained 8 bases not matched to a gene. Germline V gene lookup returns CDR1 LGHNA and CDR2 YSLEER.

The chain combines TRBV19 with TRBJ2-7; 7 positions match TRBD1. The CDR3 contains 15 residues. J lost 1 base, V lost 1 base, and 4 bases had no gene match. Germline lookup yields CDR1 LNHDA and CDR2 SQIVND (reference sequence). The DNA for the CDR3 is TGTGCCAGTAGTATAGTCGCAGGGGGATCCTACGAGCAGTACTTC. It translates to CASSIVAGGSYEQYF.